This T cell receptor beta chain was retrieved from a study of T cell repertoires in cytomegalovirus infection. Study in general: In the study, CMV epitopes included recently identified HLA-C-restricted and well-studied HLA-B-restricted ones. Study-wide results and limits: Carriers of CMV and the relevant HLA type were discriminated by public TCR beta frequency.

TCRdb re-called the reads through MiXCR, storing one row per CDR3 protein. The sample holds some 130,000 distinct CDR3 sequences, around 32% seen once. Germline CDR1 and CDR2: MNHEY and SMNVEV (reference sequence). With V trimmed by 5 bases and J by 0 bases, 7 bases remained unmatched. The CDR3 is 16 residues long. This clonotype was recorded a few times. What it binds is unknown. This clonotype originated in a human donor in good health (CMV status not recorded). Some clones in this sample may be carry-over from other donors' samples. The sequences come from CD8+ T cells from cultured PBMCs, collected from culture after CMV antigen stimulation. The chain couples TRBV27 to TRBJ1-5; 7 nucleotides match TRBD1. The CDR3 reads CASSPGTDYSNQPQHF. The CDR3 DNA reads TGTGCCAGCAGTCCCGGGACAGATTATAGCAATCAGCCCCAGCATTTT.